The source of this T cell receptor beta chain is a study of blood T cell repertoires in COVID-19. Source study methods: Estimated nucleated cell counts came from reference gene primer amplification. TCRdb's table, derived via immunoSEQ multiplex PCR, lists solely in-frame clones and lacks some. D and trimming come from the DNA, and the V and J calls and clone size come from that table. The sample lists 220,000 or so clones, about three quarters seen once, with 5.5% to 7% in the top ten. CDR3 length equals 12 residues. V gave up 4 bases and J gave up 9 bases; unmatched junction bases: 3. Per the germline V gene, CDR1 is MDHEN and CDR2 is SYDVKM.

This rearrangement joins TRBV28 to TRBJ2-1, with TRBD2 matching 7 bases. The sequence was obtained from a woman aged 70-85 years with acute or convalescent COVID-19. Sequencing was performed on peripheral blood. CDR3 nucleotide sequence: TGTGCCAGCAGTTCCGGGGAGGGTGAGCAGTTCTTC. Its translation is CASSSGEGEQFF.